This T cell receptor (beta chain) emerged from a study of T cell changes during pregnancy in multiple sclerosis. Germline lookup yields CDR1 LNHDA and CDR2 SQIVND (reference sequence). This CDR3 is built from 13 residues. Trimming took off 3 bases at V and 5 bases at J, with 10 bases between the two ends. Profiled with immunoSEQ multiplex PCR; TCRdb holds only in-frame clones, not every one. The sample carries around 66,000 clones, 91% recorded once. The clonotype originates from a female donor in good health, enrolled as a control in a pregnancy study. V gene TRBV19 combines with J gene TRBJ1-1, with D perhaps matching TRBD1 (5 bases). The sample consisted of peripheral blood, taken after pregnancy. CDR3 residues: CASSIQGSTEAFF. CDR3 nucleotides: TGTGCCAGTAGTATCCAGGGTAGTACTGAAGCTTTCTTT.